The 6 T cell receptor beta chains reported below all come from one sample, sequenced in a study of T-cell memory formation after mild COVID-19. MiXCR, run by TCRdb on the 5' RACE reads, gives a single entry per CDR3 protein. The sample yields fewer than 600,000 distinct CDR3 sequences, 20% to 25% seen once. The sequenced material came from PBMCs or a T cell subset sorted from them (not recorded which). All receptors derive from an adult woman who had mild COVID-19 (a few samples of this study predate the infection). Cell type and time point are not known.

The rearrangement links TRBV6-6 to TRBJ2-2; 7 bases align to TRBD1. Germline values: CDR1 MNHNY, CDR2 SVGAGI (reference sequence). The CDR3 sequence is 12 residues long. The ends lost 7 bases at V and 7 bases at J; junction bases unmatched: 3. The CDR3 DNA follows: TGTGCCAGCAAGGGGGCAGGCGGGGAGCTGTTTTTT. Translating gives CASKGAGGELFF.

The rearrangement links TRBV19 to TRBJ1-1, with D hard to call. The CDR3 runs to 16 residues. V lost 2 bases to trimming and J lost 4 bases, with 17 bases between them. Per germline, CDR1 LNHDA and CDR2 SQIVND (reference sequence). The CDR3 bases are TGTGCCAGTAGTATAAGAGAGGGAGGGCCGACCACTGAAGCTTTCTTT. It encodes CASSIREGGPTTEAFF.

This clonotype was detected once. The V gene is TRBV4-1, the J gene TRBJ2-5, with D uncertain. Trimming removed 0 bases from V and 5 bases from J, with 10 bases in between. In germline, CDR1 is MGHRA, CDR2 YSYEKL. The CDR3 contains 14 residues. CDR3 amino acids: CASSQEEKRETQYF. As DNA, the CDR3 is TGCGCCAGCAGCCAAGAGGAGAAGAGGGAGACCCAGTACTTC.

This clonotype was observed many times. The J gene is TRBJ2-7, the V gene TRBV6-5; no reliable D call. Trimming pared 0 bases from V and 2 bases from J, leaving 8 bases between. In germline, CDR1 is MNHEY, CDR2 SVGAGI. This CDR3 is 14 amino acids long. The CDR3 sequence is CASSYSTATYEQYF. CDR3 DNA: TGTGCCAGCAGTTACTCCACAGCCACCTACGAGCAGTACTTC.

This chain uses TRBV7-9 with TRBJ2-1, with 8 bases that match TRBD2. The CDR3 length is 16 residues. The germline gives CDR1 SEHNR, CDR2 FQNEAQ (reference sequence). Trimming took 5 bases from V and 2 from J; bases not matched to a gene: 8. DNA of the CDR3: TGTGCCAGCAGCCCCGGGACTAGGACCGCCTACAATGAGCAGTTCTTC. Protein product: CASSPGTRTAYNEQFF.

The chain's CDR3 is CASSPPGISQPQHF. The CDR3 coding sequence is TGTGCCAGCTCACCACCAGGGATAAGTCAGCCCCAGCATTTT. V usage is TRBV18 and J usage is TRBJ1-5; no reliable D call. The CDR3 is 14 amino acids. In germline, CDR1 is KGHSH, CDR2 LQKENI. Trimming removed 0 bases from V and 6 bases from J, with 9 bases in between. Combining the CDR3 with reference TRBV18 and TRBJ1-5 gives the whole variable domain NAGVMQNPRHLVRRRGQEARLRCSPMKGHSHVYWYRQLPEEGLKFMVYLQKENIIDESGMPKERFSAEFPKEGPSILRIQQVVRGDSAAYFCASSPPGISQPQHFGDGTRLSIL.